A single sample is the source of the 11 T cell receptor beta chains below, sequenced in a study of early T cells in non-severe SARS-CoV-2 infection. MiXCR was run by TCRdb on the 5' RACE reads, yielding one entry per CDR3 protein. The sample records more than 50,000 distinct CDR3 sequences, 9% to 15% being singletons. Source: whole blood, taken at baseline. These receptors were collected from an adult who was a healthcare worker with PCR-confirmed SARS-CoV-2 infection or an uninfected control (not recorded which).

V usage is TRBV19 and J usage is TRBJ2-2, with D tentatively TRBD1 (5 bases). CDR1 is LNHDA and CDR2 is SQIVND in the germline V gene (reference sequence). V lost 1 base and J 1 base, leaving 10 bases between the germline ends. The CDR3 covers 16 residues. The CDR3 loop is CASSIGGRVNTGELFF. CDR3 in DNA: TGTGCCAGTAGTATAGGAGGCAGGGTGAACACCGGGGAGCTGTTTTTT.

V gene TRBV29-1 combines with J gene TRBJ1-1; D unresolved. V lost 5 bases and J lost 0, with 7 bases in between. The length of the CDR3 is 12 residues. From germline, CDR1 is SQVTM and CDR2 ANQGSEA. DNA of the CDR3: TGCAGCGTTTCACTGATGAACACTGAAGCTTTCTTT. It codes for CSVSLMNTEAFF. The complete variable domain, with remaining parts taken from reference TRBV29-1 and TRBJ1-1, reads SAVISQKPSRDICQRGTSLTIQCQVDSQVTMMFWYRQQPGQSLTLIATANQGSEATYESGFVIDKFPISRPNLTFSTLTVSNMSPEDSSIYLCSVSLMNTEAFFGQGTRLTVV.

This clonotype has a handful of counts. The chain employs TRBV5-1 and TRBJ2-5; D is uncertain. Germline CDR1 reads SGHRS; CDR2 reads YFSETQ. The V end was cut by 2 bases, the J end by 4 bases, with 6 bases between. This CDR3 is 12 amino acids long. The CDR3 DNA reads as TGCGCCAGCAGCTTCCCGGGAGAGACCCAGTACTTC. It is translated as CASSFPGETQYF. The full variable domain, with the rest looked up from reference TRBV5-1 and TRBJ2-5, is KAGVTQTPRYLIKTRGQQVTLSCSPISGHRSVSWYQQTPGQGLQFLFEYFSETQRNKGNFPGRFSGRQFSNSRSEMNVSTLELGDSALYLCASSFPGETQYFGPGTRLLVL.

This clonotype has only a few counts. The CDR3 is CASREGLAGPGADTQYF. In nucleotides, the CDR3 is TGTGCCAGCAGGGAAGGACTAGCGGGACCCGGGGCAGATACGCAGTATTTT. This rearrangement joins TRBV6-5 to TRBJ2-3, with 12 positions matching TRBD2. In germline, CDR1 is MNHEY, CDR2 SVGAGI. The V segment lost 6 bases and the J segment 4 bases; nucleotides outside the gene matches: 11. The CDR3 runs to 17 residues.

This clonotype was observed a few times. V is TRBV7-2 and J is TRBJ2-2; D is ambiguous. The CDR3 consists of 14 residues. CDR1 and CDR2 (germline): SGHTA, FQGNSA. V shed 1 base and J shed 9 bases, with 12 bases lying between them. CDR3 region: CASSLDPLNWELFF. The CDR3 DNA reads as TGTGCCAGCAGCTTAGACCCCCTGAACTGGGAGCTGTTTTTT. Based on the CDR3 plus reference TRBV7-2 and TRBJ2-2, the full variable domain is GAGVSQSPSNKVTEKGKDVELRCDPISGHTALYWYRQSLGQGLEFLIYFQGNSAPDKSGLPSDRFSAERTGGSVSTLTIQRTQQEDSAVYLCASSLDPLNWELFFGEGSRLTVL.

The chain combines TRBV11-2 with TRBJ2-3; D is unresolved. This CDR3 comprises 13 residues. With 1 base removed from V and 8 bases from J, the gap between germline ends came to 10 bases. From germline, CDR1 is SGHAT and CDR2 FQNNGV. In DNA, the CDR3 is TGTGCCAGCAGCTTAGTTGGTGCCGGTACGCAGTATTTT. Its protein is CASSLVGAGTQYF.

V and J are TRBV14 and TRBJ2-6; 7 bases fit TRBD1. Germline CDR1 and CDR2: SGHDN and FVKESK. V was pared by 4 bases and J by 2 bases, with 2 bases of the junction left unmatched. The CDR3 is made up of 15 amino acids. The CDR3 is CASSLQGAGANVLTF. DNA for the CDR3: TGTGCCAGCAGCCTCCAGGGGGCTGGGGCCAACGTCCTGACTTTC.

This clonotype showed up just a few times. The chain combines TRBV28 with TRBJ2-3; D is possibly TRBD1 or TRBD2 (6 bases each). This CDR3 spans 15 amino acids. CDR1 and CDR2 (germline): MDHEN, SYDVKM. Trimming stripped 3 bases from V and 4 bases from J, with 14 bases between. CDR3 sequence reads: CASSLEGDGADTQYF. The CDR3 nucleotides are TGTGCCAGCAGTTTGGAGGGGGACGGGGCAGATACGCAGTATTTT.

This clonotype was recorded once. The V call is TRBV27, the J call TRBJ2-7, with a possible D match to TRBD2 (5 bases). Trimming cost V 8 bases and J 0 bases, with 11 bases left between them. The V gene's germline CDR1 is MNHEY and CDR2 SMNVEV (reference sequence). This CDR3 is 13 amino acids long. The chain's CDR3 is CASGEISSYEQYF. The DNA for the CDR3 is TGTGCCAGCGGGGAGATTAGCTCCTACGAGCAGTACTTC.

DNA of the CDR3: TGTGCTAGTGCCCTCGCGGGAGGCTCCTACGAGCAGTACTTC. This codes for CASALAGGSYEQYF. The chain couples TRBV12-5 to TRBJ2-7; 8 bases are a match to TRBD2. The germline V gene has CDR1 LGHNT and CDR2 FRNRAP. This CDR3 is 14 amino acids long. J gave up 0 bases and V 7 bases, and 5 bases lay outside the gene matches.

This clonotype turned up a few times. The chain links TRBV28 to TRBJ2-7; 7 bases line up with TRBD1. The germline gives CDR1 MDHEN, CDR2 SYDVKM. The CDR3 loop spans 12 amino acids. Trimming removed 8 bases from V and 3 bases from J; junction bases left unmatched: 4. In DNA, the CDR3 is TGTGCCAGCCACCGACAGGGCTACGAGCAGTACTTC. Its translation is CASHRQGYEQYF.